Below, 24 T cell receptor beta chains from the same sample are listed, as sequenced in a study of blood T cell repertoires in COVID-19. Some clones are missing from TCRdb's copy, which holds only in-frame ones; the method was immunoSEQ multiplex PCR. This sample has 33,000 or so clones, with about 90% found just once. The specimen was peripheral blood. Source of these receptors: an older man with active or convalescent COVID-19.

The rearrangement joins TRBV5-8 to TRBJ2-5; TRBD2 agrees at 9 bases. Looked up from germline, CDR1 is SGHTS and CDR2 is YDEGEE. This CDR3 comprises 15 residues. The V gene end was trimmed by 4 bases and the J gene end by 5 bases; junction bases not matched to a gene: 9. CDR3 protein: CASSPGLARKETQYF. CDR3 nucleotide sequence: TGTGCCAGCAGCCCTGGACTAGCGAGGAAGGAGACCCAGTACTTC.

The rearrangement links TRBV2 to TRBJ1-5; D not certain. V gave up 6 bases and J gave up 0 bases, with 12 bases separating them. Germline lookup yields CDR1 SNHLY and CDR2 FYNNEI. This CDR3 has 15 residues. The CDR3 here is CASREDVYSNQPQHF. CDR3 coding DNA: TGTGCCAGCAGGGAGGACGTTTATAGCAATCAGCCCCAGCATTTT.

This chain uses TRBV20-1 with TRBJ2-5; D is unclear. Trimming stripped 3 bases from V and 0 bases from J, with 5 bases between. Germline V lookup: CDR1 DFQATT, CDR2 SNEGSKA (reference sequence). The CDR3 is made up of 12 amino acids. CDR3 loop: CSASDYQETQYF. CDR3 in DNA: TGCAGTGCTAGTGACTACCAAGAGACCCAGTACTTC.

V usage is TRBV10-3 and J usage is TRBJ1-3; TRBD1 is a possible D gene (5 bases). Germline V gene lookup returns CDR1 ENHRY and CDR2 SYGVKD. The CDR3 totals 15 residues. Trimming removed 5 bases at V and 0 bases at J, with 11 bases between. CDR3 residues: CAISRGGDSGNTIYF. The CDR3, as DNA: TGTGCCATCAGTAGGGGCGGGGACTCTGGAAACACCATATATTTT.

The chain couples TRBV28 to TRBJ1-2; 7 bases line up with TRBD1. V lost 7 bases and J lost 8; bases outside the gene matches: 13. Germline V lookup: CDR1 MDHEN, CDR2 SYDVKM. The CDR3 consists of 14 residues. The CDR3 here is CASTSGGGYWGYTF. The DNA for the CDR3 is TGTGCCAGCACCTCGGGAGGGGGCTATTGGGGCTACACCTTC.

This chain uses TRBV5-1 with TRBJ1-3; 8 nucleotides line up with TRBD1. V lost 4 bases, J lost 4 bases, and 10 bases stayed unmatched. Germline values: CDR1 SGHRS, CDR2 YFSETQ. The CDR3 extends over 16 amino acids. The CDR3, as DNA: TGCGCCAGCAGCCTCGCTCCTCAGGGGGCGGGAAACACCATATATTTT. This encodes CASSLAPQGAGNTIYF.

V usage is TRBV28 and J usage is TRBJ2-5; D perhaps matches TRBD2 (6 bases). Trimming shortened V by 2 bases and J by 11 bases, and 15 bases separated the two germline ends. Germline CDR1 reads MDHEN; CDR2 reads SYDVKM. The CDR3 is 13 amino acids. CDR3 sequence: CASSLARGFWQYF. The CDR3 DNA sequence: TGTGCCAGCAGTTTAGCCCGGGGGTTCTGGCAGTACTTC.

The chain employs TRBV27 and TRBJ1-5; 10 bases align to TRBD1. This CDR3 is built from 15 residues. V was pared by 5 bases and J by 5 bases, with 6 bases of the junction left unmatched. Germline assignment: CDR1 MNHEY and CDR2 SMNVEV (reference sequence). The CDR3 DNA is TGTGCCAGCAGTCCAGAGACAGGGGGCGATCAGCCCCAGCATTTT. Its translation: CASSPETGGDQPQHF.

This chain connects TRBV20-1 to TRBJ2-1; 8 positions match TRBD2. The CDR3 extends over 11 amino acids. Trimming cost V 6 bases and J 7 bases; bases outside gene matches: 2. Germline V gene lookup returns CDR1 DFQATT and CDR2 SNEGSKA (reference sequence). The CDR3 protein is CSAPGGNEQFF. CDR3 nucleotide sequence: TGCAGTGCCCCGGGGGGGAATGAGCAGTTCTTC.

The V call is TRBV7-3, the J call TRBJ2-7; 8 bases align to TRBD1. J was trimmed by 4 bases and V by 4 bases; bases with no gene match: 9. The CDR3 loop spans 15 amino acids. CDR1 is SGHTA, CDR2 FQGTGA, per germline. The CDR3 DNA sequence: TGTGCCAGCAGCTCCGCCGGGACAGGCGTTTACGAGCAGTACTTC. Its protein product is CASSSAGTGVYEQYF.

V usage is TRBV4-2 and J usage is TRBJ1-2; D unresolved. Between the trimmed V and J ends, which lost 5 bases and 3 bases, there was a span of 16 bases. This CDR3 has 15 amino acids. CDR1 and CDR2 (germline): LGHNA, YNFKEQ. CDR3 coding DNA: TGTGCCAGCAGCTTCCCCGCCCGGGAGGACTATGGCTACACCTTC. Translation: CASSFPAREDYGYTF.

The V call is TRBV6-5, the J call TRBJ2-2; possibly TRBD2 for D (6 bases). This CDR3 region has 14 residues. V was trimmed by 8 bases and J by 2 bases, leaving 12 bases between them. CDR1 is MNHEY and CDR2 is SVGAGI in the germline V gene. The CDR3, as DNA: TGTGCCAGCCGACGGGACTTTAACACCGGGGAGCTGTTTTTT. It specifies CASRRDFNTGELFF.

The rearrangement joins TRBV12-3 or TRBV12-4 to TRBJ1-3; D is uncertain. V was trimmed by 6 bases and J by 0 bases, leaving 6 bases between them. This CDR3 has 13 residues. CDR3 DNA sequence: TGTGCCAGCAGCACCTACTCTGGAAACACCATATATTTT. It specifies CASSTYSGNTIYF.

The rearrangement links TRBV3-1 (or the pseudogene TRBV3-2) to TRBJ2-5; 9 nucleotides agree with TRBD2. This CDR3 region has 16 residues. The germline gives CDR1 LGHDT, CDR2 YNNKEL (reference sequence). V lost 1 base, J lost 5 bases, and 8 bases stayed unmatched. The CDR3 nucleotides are TGTGCCAGCAGCCAAGCGTCTAGCGGGACCGGGGAGACCCAGTACTTC. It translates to CASSQASSGTGETQYF.

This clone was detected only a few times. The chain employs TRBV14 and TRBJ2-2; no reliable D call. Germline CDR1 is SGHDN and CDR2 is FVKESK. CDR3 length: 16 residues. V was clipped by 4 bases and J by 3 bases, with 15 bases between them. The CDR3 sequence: CASSLRHGPYTGELFF. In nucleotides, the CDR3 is TGTGCCAGCAGCCTTCGACACGGCCCTTACACCGGGGAGCTGTTTTTT.

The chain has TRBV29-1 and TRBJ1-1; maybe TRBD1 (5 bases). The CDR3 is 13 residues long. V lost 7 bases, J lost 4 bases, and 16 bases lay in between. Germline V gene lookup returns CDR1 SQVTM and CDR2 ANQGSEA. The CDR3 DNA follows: TGCAGCGGGGGGTCCGGGATCGGCACTGAAGCTTTCTTT. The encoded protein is CSGGSGIGTEAFF.

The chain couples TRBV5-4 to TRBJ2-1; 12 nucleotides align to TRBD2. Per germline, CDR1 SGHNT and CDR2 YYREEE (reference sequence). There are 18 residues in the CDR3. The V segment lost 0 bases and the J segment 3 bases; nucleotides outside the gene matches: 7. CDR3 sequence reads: CASSLGGTSGLFYNEQFF. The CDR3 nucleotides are TGTGCCAGCAGCTTGGGGGGGACTAGCGGGTTGTTCTACAATGAGCAGTTCTTC.

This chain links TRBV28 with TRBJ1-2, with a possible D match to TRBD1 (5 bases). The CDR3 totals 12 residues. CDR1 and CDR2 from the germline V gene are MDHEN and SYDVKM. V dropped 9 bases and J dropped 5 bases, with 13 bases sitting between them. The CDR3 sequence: CASSETGYGYTF. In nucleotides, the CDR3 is TGTGCCAGTTCGGAAACAGGTTATGGCTACACCTTC.

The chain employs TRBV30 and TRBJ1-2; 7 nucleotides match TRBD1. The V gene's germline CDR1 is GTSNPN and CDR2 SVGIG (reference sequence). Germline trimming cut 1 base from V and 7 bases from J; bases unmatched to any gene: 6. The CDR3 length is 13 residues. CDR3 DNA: TGTGCCTGGAGTGGGACAGGTGCCCTTGGCTACACCTTC. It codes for CAWSGTGALGYTF.

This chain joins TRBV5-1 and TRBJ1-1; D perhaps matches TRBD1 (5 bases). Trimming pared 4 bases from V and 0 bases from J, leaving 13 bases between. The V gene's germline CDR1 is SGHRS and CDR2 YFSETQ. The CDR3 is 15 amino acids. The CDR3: CASSPYGTVNTEAFF. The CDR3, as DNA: TGCGCCAGCAGCCCGTACGGGACTGTGAACACTGAAGCTTTCTTT. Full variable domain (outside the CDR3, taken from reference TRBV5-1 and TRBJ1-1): KAGVTQTPRYLIKTRGQQVTLSCSPISGHRSVSWYQQTPGQGLQFLFEYFSETQRNKGNFPGRFSGRQFSNSRSEMNVSTLELGDSALYLCASSPYGTVNTEAFFGQGTRLTVV.

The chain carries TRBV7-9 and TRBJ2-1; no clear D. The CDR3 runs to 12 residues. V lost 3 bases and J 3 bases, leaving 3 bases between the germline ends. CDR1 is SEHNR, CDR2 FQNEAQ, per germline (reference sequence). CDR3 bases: TGTGCCAGCAGCTTCAGCTACAATGAGCAGTTCTTC. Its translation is CASSFSYNEQFF.

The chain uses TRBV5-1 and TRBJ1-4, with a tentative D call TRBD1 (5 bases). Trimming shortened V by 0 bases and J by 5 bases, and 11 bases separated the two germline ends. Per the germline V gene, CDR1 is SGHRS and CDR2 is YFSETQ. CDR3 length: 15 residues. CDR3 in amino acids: CASSLAGRVNEKLFF. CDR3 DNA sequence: TGCGCCAGCAGCTTGGCCGGCAGGGTGAATGAAAAACTGTTTTTT.

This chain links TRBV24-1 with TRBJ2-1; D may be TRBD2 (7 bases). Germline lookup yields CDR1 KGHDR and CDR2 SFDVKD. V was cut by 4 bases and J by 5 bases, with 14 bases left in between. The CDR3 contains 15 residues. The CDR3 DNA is TGTGCCACCAGTGACCCCACAGGGACTAACAATGAGCAGTTCTTC. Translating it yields CATSDPTGTNNEQFF.

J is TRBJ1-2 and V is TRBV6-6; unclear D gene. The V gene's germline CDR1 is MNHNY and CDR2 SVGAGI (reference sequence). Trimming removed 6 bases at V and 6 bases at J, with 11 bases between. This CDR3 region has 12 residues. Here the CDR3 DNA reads TGTGCCAGCAGGACACCTACGGATGGCTACACCTTC. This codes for CASRTPTDGYTF.